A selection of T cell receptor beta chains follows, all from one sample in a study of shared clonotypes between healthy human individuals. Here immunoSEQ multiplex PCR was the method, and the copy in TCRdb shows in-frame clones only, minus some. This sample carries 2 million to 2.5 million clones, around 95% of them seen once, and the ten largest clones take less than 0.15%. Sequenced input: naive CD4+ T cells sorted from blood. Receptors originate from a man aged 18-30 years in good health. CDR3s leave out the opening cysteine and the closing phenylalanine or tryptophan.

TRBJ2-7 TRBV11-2 ASSQKREQY
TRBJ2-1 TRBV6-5 ASSYSQASGNNEQF
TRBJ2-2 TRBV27 ASSLLGQGNTGELF
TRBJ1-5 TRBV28 ASSTTGLPSNQPQH
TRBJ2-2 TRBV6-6 ASSLSGSTGELF
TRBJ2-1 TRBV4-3 ASSPHTGTGNNEQF
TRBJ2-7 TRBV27 ASSLLGQGPYEQY
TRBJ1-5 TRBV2 ASSPFFSRSNQPQH
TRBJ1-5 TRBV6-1 ASTQGGAINQPQH
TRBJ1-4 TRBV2 ASSTRNEKLF
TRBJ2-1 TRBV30 AWSAGRSSYNEQF
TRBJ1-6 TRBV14 ASSRAGYGSPLH
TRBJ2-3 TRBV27 ASWVAADTQY
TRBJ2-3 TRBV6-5 ASSYSSGGTDTQY
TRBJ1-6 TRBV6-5 ASSGGSPYNSPLH
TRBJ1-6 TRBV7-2 ASSPGISYNSPLH
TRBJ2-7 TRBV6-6 ASSYSSGPYEQY